Sequencing of this T cell receptor beta chain was carried out in a study of blood T cell repertoires in COVID-19. As for the study in general: Acute and convalescent COVID-19 samples came from the United States, Italy and Spain. PBMCs, B-cell-depleted T cells, or T cells provided the cDNA or gDNA that made up the material.

Authors' processing steps: Counts of nucleated cells, estimated from reference gene primer amplification, were obtained. Using immunoSEQ multiplex PCR, the repertoire was profiled, and TCRdb retains in-frame clones only, with some absent. The V and J calls and clone size are taken from that table; D and trimming were inferred from the DNA. Here the sample spans tens of thousands of clones, about 87% being singletons. This clone was seen just once. Trimming left V 3 bases short and J 8 bases short, with 16 bases between. The germline gives CDR1 SEHNR, CDR2 FQNEAQ (reference sequence). The CDR3 loop spans 14 amino acids.

This chain uses TRBV7-9 with TRBJ1-1, with TRBD1 as a possible D gene (6 bases). The TCR sequence derives from a man older than 75 with acute or convalescent COVID-19. The specimen was peripheral blood. This CDR3 is CASSLYERRGEAFF. The CDR3 nucleotides read TGTGCCAGCAGCTTGTATGAACGCAGGGGAGAAGCTTTCTTT.